This is a list of T cell receptor beta chains from one sample in a study of blood T cell repertoires in COVID-19. Profiling relied on immunoSEQ multiplex PCR, and the TCRdb table lists in-frame clones only, not all of them. The profile covers under 200,000 clones, with around 90% appearing a single time and 20% to 25% taken by the ten largest. The material sequenced was peripheral blood. These receptors were collected from a man aged 55 to 70 with active or convalescent COVID-19. Each CDR3 is given with its conserved first and last residue. The D gene is left open where the match is weak. Where a row states a size, it is once, few, many or the class of an expanded clone; other rows omit it.

j_call v_call clone_size d_call cdr3_nt cdr3_aa
TRBJ1-2 TRBV19 NA NA TGTGCCAGTAGTACAGCTCGTGCGGGGTCCTATGGCTACACCTTC CASSTARAGSYGYTF
TRBJ1-1 TRBV11-2 NA TRBD1 TGTGCCAGCAGCACGGGACAGATAAACACTGAAGCTTTCTTT CASSTGQINTEAFF
TRBJ1-2 TRBV7-2 few TRBD1 TGTGCCAGCAGCTCCTACAGGGGGCGCAACTATGGCTACACCTTC CASSSYRGRNYGYTF
TRBJ2-1 TRBV6-4 NA NA TGTGCCAGCAGTGACGGCGGCGTTTGGGTCAATGAGCAGTTCTTC CASSDGGVWVNEQFF
TRBJ1-6 TRBV18 NA TRBD1 TGTGCCAGCTCACTCGGGACAGGGGCATCACCCCTCCACTTT CASSLGTGASPLHF
TRBJ1-1 TRBV14 NA NA TGTGCCAGCAGCCAAGTGCAGGGCAGTAGGTACCTTGAAGCTTTCTTT CASSQVQGSRYLEAFF
TRBJ2-5 TRBV7-3 NA NA TGTGCCAGCAGCTCCGCAGGGGGGGAGACCCAGTACTTC CASSSAGGETQYF
TRBJ2-1 TRBV24-1 NA TRBD1 TGTGCCACCACTAGGAGCAGGGGGCGCGAAACCTACAATGAGCAGTTCTTC CATTRSRGRETYNEQFF
TRBJ2-5 TRBV18 NA NA TGTGCCAGCTCAGAGTCAGAGACCCAGTACTTC CASSESETQYF
TRBJ1-2 TRBV11-2 NA TRBD1 TGTGCCAGCAGCTCCGGGACAGGGGGCACCGTAAACTATGGCTACACCTTC CASSSGTGGTVNYGYTF
TRBJ1-5 TRBV2 NA NA TGTGCCAGCAGCTTTGCAGGTGGCAATCAGCCCCAGCATTTT CASSFAGGNQPQHF
TRBJ1-4 TRBV7-4 NA NA TGTGCCAGCAGCTTAGTTCTACTTCTTGTTGAAAAACTGTTTTTT CASSLVLLLVEKLFF
TRBJ1-5 TRBV23-1 few NA TGCGCCAGCAGCCGAACTATCCGAAATAGCAATCAGCCCCAGCATTTT CASSRTIRNSNQPQHF
TRBJ1-3 TRBV9 NA NA TGTGCCAGCAGTCCCAGCTCTGGAAACACCATATATTTT CASSPSSGNTIYF
TRBJ2-2 TRBV4-1 NA TRBD2 TGCGCCAGCAGCCAAGCCGGGGGGACCCGGCTGTCGGAGCTGTTTTTT CASSQAGGTRLSELFF
TRBJ2-5 TRBV9 NA NA TGTGCCAGCAGCCCAGACCTGAGGGACTCCCTAGAGACCCAGTACTTC CASSPDLRDSLETQYF
TRBJ2-2 TRBV2 NA NA TGTGCCAGCAGTCGCGGTTTTGGCGGGGAGCTGTTTTTT CASSRGFGGELFF
TRBJ2-3 TRBV7-2 NA NA TGTGCCAGCACCGCGGGGCCGGGAGATACGCAGTATTTT CASTAGPGDTQYF
TRBJ1-3 TRBV5-1 NA NA TGCGCCAGCAGCTCGAACTTACAGGGTTCTGGAAACACCATATATTTT CASSSNLQGSGNTIYF
TRBJ2-1 TRBV3-1/TRBV3-2 once TRBD2 TGTGCCAGCAGCCAACCTAGCGGGGGGACCTACAATGAGCAGTTCTTC CASSQPSGGTYNEQFF
TRBJ1-4 TRBV2 NA NA TGTGCCAGCAGTGACGAGGGAAAACTGTTTTTT CASSDEGKLFF
TRBJ2-5 TRBV27 few TRBD2 TGTGCCAGCAGTTTAGCGGGGGGGCCCCTATATGAAGGGACCCAGTACTTC CASSLAGGPLYEGTQYF
TRBJ1-2 TRBV7-9 NA NA TGTGCCTTATCACAGGTTAACTATGGCTACACCTTC CALSQVNYGYTF
TRBJ1-2 TRBV2 NA TRBD1 TGTGCCAGCAGGTCGACAGGGGGATCTGGCTACACCTTC CASRSTGGSGYTF
TRBJ2-7 TRBV10-1 NA TRBD2 TGCGCCAGCAGTGCGGGACTAGCGGGGGTGAGGGAGCAGTACTTC CASSAGLAGVREQYF
TRBJ2-7 TRBV5-5 NA NA TGTGCCAGCAGACAAAACGAGCAGGGATTTTCCTACGAGCAGTACTTC CASRQNEQGFSYEQYF
TRBJ2-1 TRBV3-1/TRBV3-2 NA NA TGTGCCAGCAGCCAAGGGACTCCCGGTGTCAATGAGCAGTTCTTC CASSQGTPGVNEQFF
TRBJ2-2 TRBV9 NA NA TGTGCCAGCAGCGCCCGAGCAGGGGTCAACACCGGGGAGCTGTTTTTT CASSARAGVNTGELFF